A selection of T cell receptor beta chains follows, all from one sample in a study of OX40 agonist ivuxolimab in advanced cancers. Sequenced by immunoSEQ multiplex PCR; TCRdb stores in-frame clones only, minus some. The repertoire consists of roughly 67,000 clones, with around 83% occurring once and the leading ten covering under 2%. Sequencing was performed on CD4+ or CD8+ T cells sorted from blood, taken in a trial of the OX40 agonist ivuxolimab. The receptors come from an adult with an advanced solid tumor such as melanoma, head and neck, liver or kidney cancer. Both conserved end residues are part of each CDR3. The order of the fields is D gene, J gene, clone size, V gene, CDR3 protein, CDR3 DNA. The D gene is left open where the match is weak. Clone size is given for some rows only: seen once, a few or many times, or a class if the clone is expanded.

>-|TRBJ2-7|-|TRBV2
CASSQGVIGEQYF
TGTGCCAGCAGTCAAGGGGTTATAGGTGAGCAGTACTTC
>TRBD2|TRBJ2-7|medium-sized|TRBV2
CASSEASGTLSDVYF
TGTGCCAGCAGTGAAGCTAGCGGGACCTTATCGGATGTGTACTTC
>-|TRBJ2-7|-|TRBV4-3
CASSQDARGQRFEQYF
TGCGCCAGCAGCCAAGATGCCAGGGGTCAACGGTTTGAGCAGTACTTC
>-|TRBJ2-2|-|TRBV4-1
CASSQDRVNTGELFF
TGCGCCAGCAGCCAAGATCGCGTGAACACCGGGGAGCTGTTTTTT
>-|TRBJ1-1|-|TRBV5-1
CASSLGGSHTEAFF
TGCGCCAGCAGCTTAGGGGGTTCGCACACTGAAGCTTTCTTT
>TRBD1|TRBJ2-7|-|TRBV30
CAWGTGGYEQYF
TGTGCCTGGGGGACAGGGGGGTACGAGCAGTACTTC
>-|TRBJ1-2|-|TRBV30
CAWSQEGRGGYTF
TGTGCCTGGAGTCAGGAGGGGCGGGGTGGCTACACCTTC
>TRBD2|TRBJ2-1|few|TRBV30
CAWTSGSLREQFF
TGTGCCTGGACTAGCGGAAGCCTACGGGAGCAGTTCTTC
>-|TRBJ2-7|once|TRBV7-2
CASSLTGRWARSYEQYF
TGTGCCAGCAGCTTGACGGGACGTTGGGCCAGGTCCTACGAGCAGTACTTC
>-|TRBJ1-5|-|TRBV4-3
CASSQVFVRGSQPQHF
TGCGCCAGCAGCCAAGTTTTCGTCAGGGGCAGTCAGCCCCAGCATTTT
>-|TRBJ2-2|-|TRBV2
CASSEQGVDTGELFF
TGTGCCAGCAGTGAACAGGGTGTGGACACCGGGGAGCTGTTTTTT
>TRBD2|TRBJ2-7|-|TRBV7-2
CASRTSGSYEQYF
TGTGCCAGCAGGACTAGCGGATCCTACGAGCAGTACTTC
>-|TRBJ1-4|-|TRBV5-5
CASSFVGRNREKLFF
TGTGCCAGCAGCTTTGTGGGACGGAACCGTGAAAAACTGTTTTTT
>-|TRBJ2-3|-|TRBV10-3
CAIEDGGRNTQYF
TGTGCCATCGAAGACGGGGGACGAAATACGCAGTATTTT
>-|TRBJ2-7|-|TRBV6-1
CASSESHSTWVEQYF
TGTGCCAGCAGTGAATCCCACTCGACTTGGGTCGAGCAGTACTTC
>-|TRBJ2-3|-|TRBV11-2
CASSSQATGYSTDTQYF
TGTGCCAGCAGCTCTCAAGCAACAGGGTACAGCACAGATACGCAGTATTTT
>TRBD2|TRBJ2-3|-|TRBV7-2
CASSLGAGGPTDTQYF
TGTGCCAGCAGCTTAGGGGCGGGAGGGCCAACAGATACGCAGTATTTT
>-|TRBJ2-2|-|TRBV28
CASSLPGGHTNTGELFF
TGTGCCAGCAGTCTACCCGGAGGACATACTAACACCGGGGAGCTGTTTTTT
>TRBD1|TRBJ1-2|-|TRBV30
CAWRPGQGSLYF
TGTGCCTGGAGGCCGGGACAGGGTTCTCTATACTTC
>-|TRBJ2-5|-|TRBV5-4
CASSLYSEYGTQYF
TGTGCCAGCAGCCTTTACTCAGAATACGGGACCCAGTACTTC
>TRBD2|TRBJ2-5|-|TRBV28
CASSIDRASGSSETQYF
TGTGCCAGCAGCATTGACCGGGCTAGCGGGAGTTCTGAGACCCAGTACTTC
>TRBD2|TRBJ2-5|once|TRBV7-2
CASSLVGAGNNQETQYF
TGTGCCAGCAGCTTAGTGGGAGCGGGGAATAATCAAGAGACCCAGTACTTC
>TRBD2|TRBJ2-7|-|TRBV18
CASSTTSGLYEQYF
TGTGCCAGCTCAACGACTAGCGGCCTCTACGAGCAGTACTTC
>TRBD2|TRBJ2-3|-|TRBV6-6
CASRTYSGSRSDTQYF
TGTGCCAGCAGGACCTATAGCGGGAGTCGGTCAGATACGCAGTATTTT
>TRBD1|TRBJ2-1|-|TRBV5-1
CASSDDRGGQFF
TGCGCCAGCAGCGATGACAGGGGTGGGCAGTTCTTC
>TRBD2|TRBJ2-7|-|TRBV7-6
CALKAGGTGEQYF
TGTGCCCTAAAGGCGGGAGGGACTGGGGAGCAGTACTTC
>TRBD2|TRBJ2-5|-|TRBV14
CASSPRGWLAGEFETQYF
TGTGCCAGCAGCCCGAGGGGATGGCTAGCGGGAGAGTTTGAGACCCAGTACTTC
>-|TRBJ2-5|-|TRBV7-9
CASSPWTLQETQYF
TGTGCCAGCAGCCCATGGACCCTCCAAGAGACCCAGTACTTC
>TRBD1|TRBJ1-1|once|TRBV7-2
CASSLDRDTEAFF
TGTGCCAGCAGCCTAGACAGGGACACTGAAGCTTTCTTT
>TRBD1|TRBJ2-7|once|TRBV27
CASRGSGTGRYEQYF
TGTGCCAGCAGGGGGTCCGGGACAGGGCGGTACGAGCAGTACTTC
>-|TRBJ2-2|-|TRBV5-1
CASSLDLDTGELFF
TGCGCCAGCAGCTTGGATCTGGACACCGGGGAGCTGTTTTTT
>-|TRBJ2-7|once|TRBV28
CASTLSGLGSYEQYF
TGTGCCAGCACCTTAAGCGGCCTAGGGTCCTACGAGCAGTACTTC
>TRBD2|TRBJ2-5|-|TRBV4-1
CASSQEKFVAGTNFQETQYF
TGCGCCAGCAGCCAAGAAAAATTTGTGGCGGGGACTAACTTCCAAGAGACCCAGTACTTC
>TRBD2|TRBJ2-7|-|TRBV6-5
CASRPHGAGDREQYF
TGTGCCAGCAGGCCCCACGGGGCGGGAGATCGCGAGCAGTACTTC
>TRBD1|TRBJ2-2|-|TRBV7-9
CASSLKVGQLNTGELFF
TGTGCCAGCAGCCTCAAAGTGGGACAGCTGAACACCGGGGAGCTGTTTTTT
>-|TRBJ2-3|-|TRBV4-2
CASSQDSGDGTDTQYF
TGTGCCAGCAGCCAAGATTCGGGGGACGGGACAGATACGCAGTATTTT
>TRBD1|TRBJ2-4|-|TRBV5-4
CASSQTGARDIQYF
TGTGCCAGCAGCCAAACAGGGGCGCGAGACATTCAGTACTTC
>-|TRBJ2-5|once|TRBV7-9
CASSLGSSLETQYF
TGTGCCAGCAGCTTAGGTTCTAGCCTAGAGACCCAGTACTTC
>-|TRBJ2-1|-|TRBV5-1
CASSLALAAYNEQFF
TGCGCCAGCAGCTTGGCCCTAGCTGCCTACAATGAGCAGTTCTTC
>-|TRBJ2-7|few|TRBV25-1
CASSEYGGSGYEQYF
TGTGCCAGCAGTGAATACGGGGGCTCGGGCTACGAGCAGTACTTC
>-|TRBJ2-1|-|TRBV19
CASSMRNEQFF
TGTGCCAGTAGTATGAGGAATGAGCAGTTCTTC
>TRBD2|TRBJ2-1|-|TRBV19
CASIGGTSGRFNEQFF
TGTGCCAGTATTGGCGGGACTAGCGGGAGGTTCAATGAGCAGTTCTTC
>-|TRBJ2-7|-|TRBV28
CASSSDRNEQYF
TGTGCCAGCAGCTCCGACAGAAACGAGCAGTACTTC
>-|TRBJ1-2|-|TRBV10-3
CAISYPGRVDGYTF
TGTGCCATCAGTTACCCCGGACGTGTAGATGGCTACACCTTC
>-|TRBJ2-5|-|TRBV6-5
CASSYSRTLRETQYF
TGTGCCAGCAGTTACTCGAGGACGCTTCGAGAGACCCAGTACTTC
>TRBD1|TRBJ2-1|-|TRBV7-6
CASSLAQGAVNEQFF
TGTGCCAGCAGCTTAGCACAGGGGGCTGTGAATGAGCAGTTCTTC
>-|TRBJ1-6|-|TRBV7-9
CASSLRLGRYNSPLHF
TGTGCCAGCAGCTTACGCCTGGGTCGGTATAATTCACCCCTCCACTTT
>-|TRBJ1-5|-|TRBV7-8
CASSLYMEGQPQHF
TGTGCCAGCAGCCTCTACATGGAAGGTCAGCCCCAGCATTTT
>-|TRBJ1-5|-|TRBV18
CASSQGSAQHF
TGTGCCAGCTCACAGGGGTCCGCCCAGCATTTT
>-|TRBJ1-1|-|TRBV6-1
CASSRGAGTEAFF
TGTGCCAGCTCTCGGGGGGCGGGCACTGAAGCTTTCTTT
>-|TRBJ2-1|-|TRBV30
CAWSVVPSYNEQFF
TGTGCCTGGAGTGTGGTACCGTCCTACAATGAGCAGTTCTTC
>-|TRBJ2-3|-|TRBV11-2
CASSFTGYTDTQYF
TGTGCCAGCAGCTTCACAGGGTACACAGATACGCAGTATTTT
>-|TRBJ1-6|once|TRBV7-2
CASSRVWGSGSPLHF
TGTGCCAGCAGCCGCGTTTGGGGCAGCGGGTCACCCCTCCACTTT
>-|TRBJ2-3|-|TRBV29-1
CSVSFRGDTQYF
TGCAGCGTTTCCTTCAGGGGAGATACGCAGTATTTT
>TRBD1|TRBJ2-7|-|TRBV7-3
CASSLKGGQGFYEQYF
TGTGCCAGCAGCTTAAAAGGGGGACAGGGTTTTTACGAGCAGTACTTC
>TRBD1|TRBJ2-7|once|TRBV5-1
CASRIPGQPSYEQYF
TGCGCCAGCAGGATACCGGGACAGCCCTCCTACGAGCAGTACTTC
>-|TRBJ1-2|-|TRBV5-1
CASSLSGRDYGYTF
TGCGCCAGCAGCTTGTCGGGACGAGACTATGGCTACACCTTC
>TRBD2|TRBJ2-5|-|TRBV20-1
CSALGGETQYF
TGCAGTGCCCTCGGGGGGGAGACCCAGTACTTC
>-|TRBJ2-2|few|TRBV11-2
CASRKVRGPRSGELFF
TGTGCCAGCAGAAAAGTGCGGGGACCTCGATCCGGGGAGCTGTTTTTT
>-|TRBJ2-7|-|TRBV4-1
CASSQASFSSYEQYF
TGCGCCAGCAGCCAAGCGAGTTTCAGCTCCTACGAGCAGTACTTC